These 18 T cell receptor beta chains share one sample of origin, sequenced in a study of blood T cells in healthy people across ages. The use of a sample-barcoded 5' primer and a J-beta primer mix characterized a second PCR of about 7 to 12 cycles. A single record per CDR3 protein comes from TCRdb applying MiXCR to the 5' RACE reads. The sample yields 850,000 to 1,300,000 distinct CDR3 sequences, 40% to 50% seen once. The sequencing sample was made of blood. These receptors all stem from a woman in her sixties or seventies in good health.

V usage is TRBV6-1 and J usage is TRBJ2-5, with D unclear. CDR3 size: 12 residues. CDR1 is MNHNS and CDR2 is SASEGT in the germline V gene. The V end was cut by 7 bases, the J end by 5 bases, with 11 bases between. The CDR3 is CASTLERETQYF. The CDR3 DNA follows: TGTGCCAGCACCCTCGAGAGGGAGACCCAGTACTTC.

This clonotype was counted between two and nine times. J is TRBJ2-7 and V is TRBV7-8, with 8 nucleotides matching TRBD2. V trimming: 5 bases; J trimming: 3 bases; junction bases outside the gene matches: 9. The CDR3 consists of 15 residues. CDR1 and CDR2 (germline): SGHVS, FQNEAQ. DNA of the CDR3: TGTGCCAGCAGCAAAAGCGGGAGAATGATCTACGAGCAGTACTTC. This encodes CASSKSGRMIYEQYF.

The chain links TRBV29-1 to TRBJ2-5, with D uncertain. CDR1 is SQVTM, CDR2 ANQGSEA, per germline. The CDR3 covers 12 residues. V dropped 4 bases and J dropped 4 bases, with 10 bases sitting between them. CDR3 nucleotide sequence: TGCAGCGTTGCGATCAATCGAGAGACCCAGTACTTC. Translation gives CSVAINRETQYF.

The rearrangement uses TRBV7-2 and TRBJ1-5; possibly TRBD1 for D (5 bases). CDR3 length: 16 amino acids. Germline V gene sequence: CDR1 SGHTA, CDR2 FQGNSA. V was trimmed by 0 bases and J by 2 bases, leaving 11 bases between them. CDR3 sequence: CASSLAGGLGNQPQHF. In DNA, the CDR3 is TGTGCCAGCAGCTTAGCGGGGGGTCTGGGCAATCAGCCCCAGCATTTT.

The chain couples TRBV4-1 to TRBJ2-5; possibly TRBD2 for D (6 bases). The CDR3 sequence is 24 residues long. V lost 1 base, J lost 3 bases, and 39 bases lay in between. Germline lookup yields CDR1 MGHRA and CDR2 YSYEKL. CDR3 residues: CASSQVVRDCSFSLGIHNKETQYF. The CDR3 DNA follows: TGCGCCAGCAGCCAAGTTGTCCGGGACTGTAGCTTTAGCCTGGGAATCCACAACAAAGAGACCCAGTACTTC.

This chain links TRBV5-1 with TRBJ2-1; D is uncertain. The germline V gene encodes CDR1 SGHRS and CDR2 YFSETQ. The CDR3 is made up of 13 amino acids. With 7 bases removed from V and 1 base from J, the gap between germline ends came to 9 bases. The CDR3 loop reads CASRAESYNEQFF. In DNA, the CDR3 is TGCGCCAGCCGGGCGGAATCCTACAATGAGCAGTTCTTC.

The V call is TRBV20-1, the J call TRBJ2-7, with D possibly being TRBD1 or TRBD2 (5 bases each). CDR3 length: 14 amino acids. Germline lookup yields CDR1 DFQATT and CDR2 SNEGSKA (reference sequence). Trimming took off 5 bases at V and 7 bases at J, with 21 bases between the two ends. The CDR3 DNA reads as TGCAGTGCTCGGGACCCTGCATCCTACAATGAGCAGTACTTC. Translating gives CSARDPASYNEQYF.

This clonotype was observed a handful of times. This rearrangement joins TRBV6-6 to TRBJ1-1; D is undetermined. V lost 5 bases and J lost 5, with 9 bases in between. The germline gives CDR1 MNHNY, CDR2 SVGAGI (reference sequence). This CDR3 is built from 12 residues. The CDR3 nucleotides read TGTGCCAGCAGTCACCAGGCTACTGAAGCTTTCTTT. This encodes CASSHQATEAFF.

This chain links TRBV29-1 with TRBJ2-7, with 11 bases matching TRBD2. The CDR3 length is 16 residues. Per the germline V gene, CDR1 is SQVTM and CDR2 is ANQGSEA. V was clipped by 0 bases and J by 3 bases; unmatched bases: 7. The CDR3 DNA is TGCAGCGTTGAAGATACCGGGACTAGCGGTAACTACGAGCAGTACTTC. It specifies CSVEDTGTSGNYEQYF.

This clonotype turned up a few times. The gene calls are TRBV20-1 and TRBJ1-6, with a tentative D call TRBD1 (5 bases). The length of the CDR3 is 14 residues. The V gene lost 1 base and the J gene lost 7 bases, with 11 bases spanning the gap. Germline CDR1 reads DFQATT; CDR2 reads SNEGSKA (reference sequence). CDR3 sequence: CSARVGGENSPLHF. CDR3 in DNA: TGCAGTGCTAGAGTCGGAGGGGAAAATTCACCCCTCCACTTT.

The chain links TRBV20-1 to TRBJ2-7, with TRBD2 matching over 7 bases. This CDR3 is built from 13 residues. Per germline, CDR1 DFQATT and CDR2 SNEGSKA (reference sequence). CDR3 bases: TGCGCGCCGGGGGGACCGCTCTCCTACGAGCAGTACTTC. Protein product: CAPGGPLSYEQYF.

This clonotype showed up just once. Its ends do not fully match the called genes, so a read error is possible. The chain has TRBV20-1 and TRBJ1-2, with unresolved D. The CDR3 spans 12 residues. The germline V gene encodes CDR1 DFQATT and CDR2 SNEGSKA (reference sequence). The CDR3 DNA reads TGCAGTGCTCAACAAGGGTCCTATGGCCACACCTTC. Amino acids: CSAQQGSYGHTF.

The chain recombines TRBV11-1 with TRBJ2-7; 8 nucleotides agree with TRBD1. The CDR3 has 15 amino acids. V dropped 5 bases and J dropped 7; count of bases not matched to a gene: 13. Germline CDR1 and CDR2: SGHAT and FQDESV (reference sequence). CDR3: CASSPDRGPKNEQYF. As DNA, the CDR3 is TGTGCCAGCAGCCCTGACAGGGGTCCTAAGAATGAGCAGTACTTC. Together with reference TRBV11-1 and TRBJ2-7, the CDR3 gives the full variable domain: EAEVAQSPRYKITEKSQAVAFWCDPISGHATLYWYRQILGQGPELLVQFQDESVVDDSQLPKDRFSAERLKGVDSTLKIQPAELGDSAMYLCASSPDRGPKNEQYFGPGTRLTVT.

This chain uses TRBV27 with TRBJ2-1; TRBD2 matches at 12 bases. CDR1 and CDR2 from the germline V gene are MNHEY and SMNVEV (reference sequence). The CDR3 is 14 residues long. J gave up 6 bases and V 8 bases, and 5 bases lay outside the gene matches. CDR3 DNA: TGTGCCAGCGGGGGACTAGCGGGTATCAATGAGCAGTTCTTC. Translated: CASGGLAGINEQFF.

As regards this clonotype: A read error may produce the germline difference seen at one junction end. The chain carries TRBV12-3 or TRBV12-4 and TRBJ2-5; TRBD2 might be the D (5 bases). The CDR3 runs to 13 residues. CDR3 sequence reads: CASSITAGETQYF. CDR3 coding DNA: TGCGCCAGCAGTATTACTGCCGGGGAAACCCAGTACTTC.

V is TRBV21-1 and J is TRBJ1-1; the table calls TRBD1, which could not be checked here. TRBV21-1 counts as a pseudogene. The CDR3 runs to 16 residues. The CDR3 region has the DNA TGTGCCAGCAGCAAAGTCCCAGGGCGTGGGAACACTGAAGCTTTCTTT. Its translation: CASSKVPGRGNTEAFF.

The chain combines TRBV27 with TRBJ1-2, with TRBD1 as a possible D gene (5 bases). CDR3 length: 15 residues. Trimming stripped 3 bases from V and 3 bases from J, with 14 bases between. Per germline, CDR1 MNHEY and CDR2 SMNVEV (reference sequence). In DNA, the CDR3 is TGTGCCAGCAGTTTTTTTTATGGGGGAGACTATGGCTACACCTTC. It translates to CASSFFYGGDYGYTF.

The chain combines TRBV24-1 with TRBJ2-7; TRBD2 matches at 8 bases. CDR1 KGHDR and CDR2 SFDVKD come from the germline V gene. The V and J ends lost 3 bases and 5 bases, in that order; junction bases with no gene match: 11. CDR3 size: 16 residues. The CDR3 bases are TGTGCCACCAGTGATGGCGGGAGGAAGGTTAGCGACGAGCAGTACTTC. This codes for CATSDGGRKVSDEQYF.